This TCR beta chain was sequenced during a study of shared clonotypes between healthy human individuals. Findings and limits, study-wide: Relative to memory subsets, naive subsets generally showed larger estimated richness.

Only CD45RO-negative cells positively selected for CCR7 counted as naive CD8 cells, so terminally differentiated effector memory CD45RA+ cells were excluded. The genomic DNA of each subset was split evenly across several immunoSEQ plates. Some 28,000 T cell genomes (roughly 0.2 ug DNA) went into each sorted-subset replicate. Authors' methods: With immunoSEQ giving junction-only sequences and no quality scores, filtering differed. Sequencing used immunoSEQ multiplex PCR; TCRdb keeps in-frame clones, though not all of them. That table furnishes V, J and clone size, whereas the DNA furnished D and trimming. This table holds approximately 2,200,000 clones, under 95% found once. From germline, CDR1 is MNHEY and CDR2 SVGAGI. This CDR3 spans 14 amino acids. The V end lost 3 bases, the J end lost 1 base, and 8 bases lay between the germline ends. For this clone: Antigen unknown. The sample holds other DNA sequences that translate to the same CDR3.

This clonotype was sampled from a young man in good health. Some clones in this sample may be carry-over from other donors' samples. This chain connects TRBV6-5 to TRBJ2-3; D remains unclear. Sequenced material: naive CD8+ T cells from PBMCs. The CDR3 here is CASSYSRGTDTQYF. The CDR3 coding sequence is TGTGCCAGCAGTTATAGCCGGGGCACAGATACGCAGTATTTT.